Detailed here is one T cell receptor (beta chain). The CDR3 runs 13 residues. Per the germline V gene, CDR1 is KGHSH and CDR2 is LQKENI. V was pared by 4 bases and J by 3 bases, with 6 bases between. This entry is derived from a study of blood T cell repertoires in COVID-19. Turning to the study itself: The United States, Italy and Spain were the sources of the acute and convalescent COVID-19 samples.

Sequencing was performed with immunoSEQ multiplex PCR; in TCRdb, only in-frame clones are kept and a portion is missing. This sample yields some 200,000 clones, of which roughly 82% are seen a single time; around 5.2% belongs to the top ten. This TCR was recovered from a woman aged 60-70 years with acute COVID-19. The source material was PBMCs or T cells enriched from blood (not recorded which). The rearrangement links TRBV18 to TRBJ2-2, with D tentatively TRBD2 (5 bases). CDR3 in amino acids: CASSQRDTGELFF. CDR3 sequence (DNA): TGTGCCAGCTCACAGAGGGACACCGGGGAGCTGTTTTTT.